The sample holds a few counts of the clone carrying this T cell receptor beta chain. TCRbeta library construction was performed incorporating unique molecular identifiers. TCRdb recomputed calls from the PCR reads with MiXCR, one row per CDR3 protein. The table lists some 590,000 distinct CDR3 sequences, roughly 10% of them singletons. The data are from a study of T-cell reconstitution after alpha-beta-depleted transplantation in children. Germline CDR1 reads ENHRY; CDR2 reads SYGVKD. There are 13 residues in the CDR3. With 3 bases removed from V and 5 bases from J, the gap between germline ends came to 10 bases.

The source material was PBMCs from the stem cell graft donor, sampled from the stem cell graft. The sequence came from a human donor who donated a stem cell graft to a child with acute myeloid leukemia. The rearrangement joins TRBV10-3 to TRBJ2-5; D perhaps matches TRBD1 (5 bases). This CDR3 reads CAISDRVSETQYF. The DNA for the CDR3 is TGTGCCATCAGTGACAGGGTGTCGGAGACCCAGTACTTC.